This T cell receptor (beta chain) emerged from a study of blood T cell repertoires in COVID-19. Study in general: COVID-19 samples from acute and convalescent phases originated in the United States, Italy and Spain.

Original methodology: Amplification of reference gene primers was used by the study to estimate nucleated cell counts. TCRdb keeps only in-frame clones here, not all; method: immunoSEQ multiplex PCR. V, J and clone size are those of that table, while D and trimming were read from the DNA. The top ten hold 3.5% to 5% of the sample, which has approximately 160,000 clones, roughly 85% seen once. Cohort 3 donors counted as recovered after two negative PCRs, clearance, or resolved symptoms. Between the trimmed V and J ends, which lost 6 bases and 8 bases, there was a span of 14 bases. This CDR3 is 13 amino acids long. Germline CDR1 and CDR2: ENHRY and SYGVKD.

J is TRBJ2-1 and V is TRBV10-3; D is possibly TRBD2 (6 bases). The sequence was obtained from a woman aged 45-65 years who had recovered from COVID-19. The specimen was PBMCs or T cells enriched from blood (not recorded which). As DNA, the CDR3 is TGTGCCATCAGCCCTGGGGGGAGCGATGAGCAGTTCTTC. Amino acids: CAISPGGSDEQFF.